These T cell receptor beta chains were read from a single sample in a study of shared clonotypes between healthy human individuals. TCRdb's table, derived via immunoSEQ multiplex PCR, lists solely in-frame clones and lacks some. The sample lists over 2 million clones; around 95% were seen once. The sample was naive CD4+ T cells sorted from blood. The receptors originated from a man between 18 and 35 years old in good health. Each CDR3 is given with its conserved first and last residue.

cdr3_length	j_call	v_call	cdr3_aa
13	TRBJ2-3	TRBV30	CAWSKGPTDTQYF
14	TRBJ1-6	TRBV10-3	CAISLGQETSPLHF
16	TRBJ1-4	TRBV5-4	CASSLGRAGTNEKLFF
17	TRBJ2-3	TRBV9	CASSPGTSGGAADTQYF
14	TRBJ1-1	TRBV2	CATCRESQNTEAFF
15	TRBJ2-7	TRBV11-2	CASRSLAGLTYEQYF
11	TRBJ2-7	TRBV20-1	CSAQGTYEQYF
12	TRBJ2-7	TRBV6-5	CASRQSSYEQYF
16	TRBJ2-1	TRBV5-1	CASSGRTSGGSNEQFF
14	TRBJ2-7	TRBV10-3	CAISESGSTHEQYF
15	TRBJ2-7	TRBV30	CAWSVRGHVPYEQYF
12	TRBJ1-2	TRBV28	CASKGEPDGYTF
15	TRBJ1-1	TRBV5-6	CASSLGWPPRAEAFF
16	TRBJ1-5	TRBV2	CASSGDAAGGGQPQHF
15	TRBJ1-6	TRBV19	CASSIGTGGNSPLHF
14	TRBJ2-4	TRBV18	CASSAGQGTNIQYF
14	TRBJ2-1	TRBV6-5	CASSPGLVYNEQFF
15	TRBJ1-5	TRBV5-1	CASSPDGQSNQPQHF
13	TRBJ2-1	TRBV7-3	CASSLMGVNEQFF
15	TRBJ2-2	TRBV28	CASSLGGQGHGELFF
17	TRBJ2-3	TRBV6-1	CASSEALLRGSTDTQYF
14	TRBJ1-1	TRBV28	CASRPRQGGTEAFF
13	TRBJ1-2	TRBV19	CASSSPEGYGYTF
15	TRBJ1-5	TRBV6-5	CASSRTGNSNQPQHF
17	TRBJ2-1	TRBV7-7	CASSTGTSGSSYNEQFF
13	TRBJ2-7	TRBV18	CASSPMAGAEQYF
11	TRBJ2-5	TRBV6-5	CAAGAEETQYF
15	TRBJ2-2	TRBV6-5	CASSRDGGVTGELFF
15	TRBJ1-2	TRBV11-2	CASSTGTGGYYGYTF
15	TRBJ1-4	TRBV11-2	CASSPQGMANEKLFF
18	TRBJ2-7	TRBV14	CASSQDRGWRNGHYEQYF
15	TRBJ2-2	TRBV6-6	CASSQPQLHTGELFF
15	TRBJ1-1	TRBV5-1	CASSLSGDPNTEAFF
14	TRBJ1-1	TRBV15	CAAQVGYGDTEAFF
14	TRBJ1-5	TRBV7-8	CASSLGLSNQPQHF
12	TRBJ2-5	TRBV5-1	CASRQERETQYF
16	TRBJ1-5	TRBV4-1	CASSQWSRYSNQPQHF
11	TRBJ2-1	TRBV28	CASSLTFEQFF
18	TRBJ1-6	TRBV4-3	CASSLTRGGSSYNSPLHF
16	TRBJ2-1	TRBV5-1	CASSLRDRRKDNEQFF
14	TRBJ2-1	TRBV12-5	CASGPSGKGNEQFF
14	TRBJ2-7	TRBV11-2	CASSLEGQEAEQYF
14	TRBJ2-7	TRBV18	CASSPGPSPYEQYF
14	TRBJ1-6	TRBV23-1	CASREGQPNISLHF
12	TRBJ2-6	TRBV19	CASRSGANVLTF
16	TRBJ1-5	TRBV5-1	CASSLGRRQGDQPQHF
16	TRBJ2-6	TRBV5-6	CASSVLGGTGANVLTF
14	TRBJ1-6	TRBV6-4	CASSEQGVNSPLHF
15	TRBJ2-7	TRBV11-2	CASSLVLAGGYEQYF
12	TRBJ2-7	TRBV2	CASMTGGDEQYF
12	TRBJ2-7	TRBV6-5	CASSPRGYEQYF
15	TRBJ2-1	TRBV25-1	CASSVAGGLYNEQFF
13	TRBJ2-5	TRBV5-4	CASRRGGQETQYF
13	TRBJ1-1	TRBV19	CASRRVPSAEAFF
14	TRBJ2-3	TRBV5-1	CASSHDKGRDTQYF
14	TRBJ2-7	TRBV28	CASSTGGVGSEQYF
16	TRBJ2-1	TRBV10-3	CAISESTLAGLYEQFF
15	TRBJ1-5	TRBV6-6	CASSASTAGNQPQHF